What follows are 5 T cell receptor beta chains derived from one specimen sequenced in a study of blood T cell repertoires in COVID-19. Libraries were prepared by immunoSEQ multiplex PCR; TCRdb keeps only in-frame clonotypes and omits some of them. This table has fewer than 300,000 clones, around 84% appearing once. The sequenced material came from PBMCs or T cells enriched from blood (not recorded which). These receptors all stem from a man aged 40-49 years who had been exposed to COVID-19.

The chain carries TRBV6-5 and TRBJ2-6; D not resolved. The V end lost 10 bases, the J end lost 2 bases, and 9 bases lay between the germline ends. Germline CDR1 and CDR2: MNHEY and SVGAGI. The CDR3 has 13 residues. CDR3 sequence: CATIRAGANVLTF. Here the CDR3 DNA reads TGTGCCACCATTAGAGCTGGGGCCAACGTCCTGACTTTC.

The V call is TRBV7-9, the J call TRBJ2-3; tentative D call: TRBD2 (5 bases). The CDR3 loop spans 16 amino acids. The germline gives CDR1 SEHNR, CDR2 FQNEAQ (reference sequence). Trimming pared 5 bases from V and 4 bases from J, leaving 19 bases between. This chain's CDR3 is CASSLVAGRRADTQYF. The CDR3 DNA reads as TGTGCCAGCAGCCTTGTCGCGGGTAGAAGAGCAGATACGCAGTATTTT.

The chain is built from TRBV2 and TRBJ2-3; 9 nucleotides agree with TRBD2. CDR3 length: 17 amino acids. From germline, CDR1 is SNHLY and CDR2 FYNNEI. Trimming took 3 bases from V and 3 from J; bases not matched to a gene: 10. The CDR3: CASSDIPGLALTDTQYF. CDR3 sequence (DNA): TGTGCCAGCAGTGATATTCCGGGACTAGCTCTTACAGATACGCAGTATTTT.

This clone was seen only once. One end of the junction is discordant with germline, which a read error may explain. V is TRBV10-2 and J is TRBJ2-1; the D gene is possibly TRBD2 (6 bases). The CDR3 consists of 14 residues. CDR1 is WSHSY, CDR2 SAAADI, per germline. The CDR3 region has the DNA TGCGCCAGCACGGACCGGGACTCCGACAATGAGCAGTTCTTC. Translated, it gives CASTDRDSDNEQFF.

The DNA of the CDR3 is TGTGCCAGCCGGGGACTAGCGGGAGGAGGTGAGCAGTTCTTC. This codes for CASRGLAGGGEQFF. The genes are TRBV2 and TRBJ2-1; 15 nucleotides align to TRBD2. The germline gives CDR1 SNHLY, CDR2 FYNNEI. There are 14 residues in the CDR3. The V gene end was trimmed by 8 bases and the J gene end by 9 bases; junction bases not matched to a gene: 5. Variable domain in full (rest from reference TRBV2 and TRBJ2-1): EPEVTQTPSHQVTQMGQEVILRCVPISNHLYFYWYRQILGQKVEFLVSFYNNEISEKSEIFDDQFSVERPDGSNFTLKIRSTKLEDSAMYFCASRGLAGGGEQFFGPGTRLTVL.